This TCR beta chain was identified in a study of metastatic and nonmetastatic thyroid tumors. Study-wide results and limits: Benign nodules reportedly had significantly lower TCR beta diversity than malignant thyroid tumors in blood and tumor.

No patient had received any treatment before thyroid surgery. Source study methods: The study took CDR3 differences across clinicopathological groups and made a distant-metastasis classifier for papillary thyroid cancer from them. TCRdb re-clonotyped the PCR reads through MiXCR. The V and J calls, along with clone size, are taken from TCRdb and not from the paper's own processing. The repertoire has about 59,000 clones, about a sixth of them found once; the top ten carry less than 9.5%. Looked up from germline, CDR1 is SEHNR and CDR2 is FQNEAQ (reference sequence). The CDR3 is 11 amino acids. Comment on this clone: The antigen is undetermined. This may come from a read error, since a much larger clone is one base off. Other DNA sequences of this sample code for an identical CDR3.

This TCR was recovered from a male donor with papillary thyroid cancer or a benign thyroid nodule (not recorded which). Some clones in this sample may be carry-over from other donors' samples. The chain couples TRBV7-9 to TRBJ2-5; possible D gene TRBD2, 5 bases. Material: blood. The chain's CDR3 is CASGIEETQYF. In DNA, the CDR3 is TGCGCCAGCGGCATCGAAGAGACCCAGTACTTC.